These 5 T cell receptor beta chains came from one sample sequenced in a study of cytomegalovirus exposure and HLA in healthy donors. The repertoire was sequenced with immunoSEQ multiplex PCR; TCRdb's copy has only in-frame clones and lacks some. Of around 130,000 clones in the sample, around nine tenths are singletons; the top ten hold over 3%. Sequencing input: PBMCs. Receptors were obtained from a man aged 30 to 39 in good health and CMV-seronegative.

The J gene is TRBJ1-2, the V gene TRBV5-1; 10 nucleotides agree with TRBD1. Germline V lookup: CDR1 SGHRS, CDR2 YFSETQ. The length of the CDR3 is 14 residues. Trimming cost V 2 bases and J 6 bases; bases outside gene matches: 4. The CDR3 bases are TGCGCCAGCAGCTTTACCGGGACAGGGGATGGCTACACCTTC. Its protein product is CASSFTGTGDGYTF.

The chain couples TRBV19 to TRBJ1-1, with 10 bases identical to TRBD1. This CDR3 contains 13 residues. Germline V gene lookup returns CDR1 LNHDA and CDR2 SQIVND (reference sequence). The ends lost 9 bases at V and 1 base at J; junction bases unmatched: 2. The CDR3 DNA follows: TGTGCCAGCCGGGACAGGGGGAACACTGAAGCTTTCTTT. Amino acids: CASRDRGNTEAFF.

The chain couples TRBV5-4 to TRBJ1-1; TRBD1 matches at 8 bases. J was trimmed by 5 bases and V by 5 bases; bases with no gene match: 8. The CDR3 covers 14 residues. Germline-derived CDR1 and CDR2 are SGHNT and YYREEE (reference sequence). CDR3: CASSIQGVWTEAFF. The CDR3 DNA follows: TGTGCCAGCAGTATACAGGGGGTATGGACTGAAGCTTTCTTT.

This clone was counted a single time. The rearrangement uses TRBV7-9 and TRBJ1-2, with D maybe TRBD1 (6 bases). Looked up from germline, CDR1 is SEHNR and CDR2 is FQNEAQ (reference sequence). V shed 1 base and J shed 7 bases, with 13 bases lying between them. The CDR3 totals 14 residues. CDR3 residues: CASSLVQGSAGYTF. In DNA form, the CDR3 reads TGTGCCAGCAGCTTAGTTCAGGGGTCCGCTGGCTACACCTTC.

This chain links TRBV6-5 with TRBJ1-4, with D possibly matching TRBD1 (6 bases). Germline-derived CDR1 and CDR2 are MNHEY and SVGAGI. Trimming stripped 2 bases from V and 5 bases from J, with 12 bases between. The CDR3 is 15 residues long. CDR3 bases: TGTGCCAGCAGTTACAGGGGGAGTGTCAATGAAAAACTGTTTTTT. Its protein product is CASSYRGSVNEKLFF.